The 25 T cell receptor beta chains below come from one sample, sequenced in a study of OX40 agonist ivuxolimab in advanced cancers. Measured with immunoSEQ multiplex PCR; TCRdb has only the in-frame clones, and not every one. The sample yields 67,000 or so clones, around four fifths seen once. Sequenced material: CD4+ or CD8+ T cells sorted from blood, taken in a trial of the OX40 agonist ivuxolimab. Receptor source: an adult with an advanced solid tumor such as melanoma, head and neck, liver or kidney cancer.

The chain couples TRBV15 to TRBJ2-1; D may be TRBD1 or TRBD2 (5 bases each). This CDR3 comprises 14 residues. Trimming pared 3 bases from V and 6 bases from J, leaving 12 bases between. CDR1 is LNHNV and CDR2 is YYDKDF in the germline V gene (reference sequence). The CDR3 here is CATSRARDGNEQFF. DNA of the CDR3: TGTGCCACCAGCAGGGCAAGGGACGGCAATGAGCAGTTCTTC.

The V and J genes are TRBV15 and TRBJ2-3, with unresolved D. The ends were cut back, 0 bases at V and 5 bases at J, with 12 bases in the middle. The CDR3 extends over 15 amino acids. Germline V gene sequence: CDR1 LNHNV, CDR2 YYDKDF (reference sequence). The CDR3 nucleotides read TGTGCCACCAGCAGAGATGCGTGGTCACAAGATACGCAGTATTTT. As protein: CATSRDAWSQDTQYF.

V and J are TRBV6-1 and TRBJ2-2; D is perhaps TRBD1 or TRBD2 (5 bases each). Trimming stripped 3 bases from V and 2 bases from J, with 13 bases between. Per the germline V gene, CDR1 is MNHNS and CDR2 is SASEGT. The CDR3 has 16 residues. The CDR3 DNA reads as TGTGCCAGCAGTGAGGCTGCCGGGACCAACACCGGGGAGCTGTTTTTT. It codes for CASSEAAGTNTGELFF.

The rearrangement joins TRBV2 to TRBJ2-7; 8 positions agree with TRBD2. The CDR3 covers 14 residues. V was pared by 8 bases and J by 6 bases, with 12 bases of the junction left unmatched. Germline assignment: CDR1 SNHLY and CDR2 FYNNEI. The CDR3 DNA sequence: TGTGCCAGCCGCCCGGCTAGCGGGTATGCCGAGCAGTACTTC. Amino acids: CASRPASGYAEQYF.

The sample holds one count of this clone. This chain uses TRBV19 with TRBJ2-2, with D perhaps TRBD1 (6 bases). CDR1 is LNHDA, CDR2 SQIVND, per germline (reference sequence). The germline V and J ends were trimmed by 7 bases and 7 bases, with 22 bases remaining between them. The CDR3 consists of 16 residues. CDR3 coding DNA: TGTGCCAGTAATCAACGAATCGCTCAAGGGGGCGGGGAGCTGTTTTTT. Amino acid sequence: CASNQRIAQGGGELFF.

This clone was found once. This chain links TRBV5-1 with TRBJ2-5; TRBD1 aligns across 7 bases. The J call is doubtful: the DNA matches TRBJ2-7 better. CDR3 length: 18 residues. Germline CDR1 reads SGHRS; CDR2 reads YFSETQ. CDR3 region: CASRTLNNWGTATYEQYF. The CDR3 DNA reads as TGCGCCAGCAGAACGCTAAATAACTGGGGGACAGCCACGTACGAGCAGTACTTC.

The V and J genes are TRBV28 and TRBJ2-7; 15 bases agree with TRBD2. CDR1 and CDR2 from the germline V gene are MDHEN and SYDVKM. V lost 6 bases, J lost 2 bases, and 11 bases stayed unmatched. This CDR3 spans 18 amino acids. Here the CDR3 reads CASSGTSGRWGSAYEQYF. The DNA for the CDR3 is TGTGCCAGCAGCGGGACTAGCGGGAGGTGGGGAAGCGCCTACGAGCAGTACTTC. Full variable domain (outside the CDR3, taken from reference TRBV28 and TRBJ2-7): DVKVTQSSRYLVKRTGEKVFLECVQDMDHENMFWYRQDPGLGLRLIYFSYDVKMKEKGDIPEGYSVSREKKERFSLILESASTNQTSMYLCASSGTSGRWGSAYEQYFGPGTRLTVT.

The V call is TRBV7-9, the J call TRBJ1-1; a possible D gene is TRBD1 (6 bases). V gave up 4 bases and J gave up 2 bases, with 11 bases separating them. This CDR3 has 14 amino acids. Germline V lookup: CDR1 SEHNR, CDR2 FQNEAQ (reference sequence). CDR3 in DNA: TGTGCCAGCAGCTCCAGGACAGCAAACACTGAAGCTTTCTTT. This codes for CASSSRTANTEAFF.

The rearrangement uses TRBV5-8 and TRBJ2-3, with a possible D match to TRBD1 (6 bases). V was trimmed by 3 bases and J by 2 bases, leaving 22 bases between them. Germline V CDR1 and CDR2: SGHTS, YDEGEE. The CDR3 sequence is 18 residues long. CDR3 DNA sequence: TGTGCCAGCAGCTCCCCGACGGACAGTAAGCACTACACAGATACGCAGTATTTT. Protein sequence: CASSSPTDSKHYTDTQYF.

The chain uses TRBV19 and TRBJ2-7; D is uncertain. Germline CDR1 LNHDA, CDR2 SQIVND (reference sequence). The CDR3 length is 12 residues. V was trimmed by 5 bases and J by 4 bases, leaving 9 bases between them. Written as DNA, the CDR3 is TGTGCCAGTAGTCCAGACACGTACGAGCAGTACTTC. Translation gives CASSPDTYEQYF.

This sequence joins TRBV7-3 and TRBJ2-3; D ambiguous. The germline V and J ends were trimmed by 6 bases and 4 bases, with 11 bases remaining between them. This CDR3 has 13 amino acids. Germline CDR1 SGHTA, CDR2 FQGTGA. The CDR3 bases are TGTGCCAGCAGTCCCTACCAAGCAGATACGCAGTATTTT. Translated: CASSPYQADTQYF.

This clone was observed a single time. The rearrangement uses TRBV6-5 and TRBJ2-3; D uncertain. The length of the CDR3 is 15 residues. The V end was cut by 6 bases, the J end by 0 bases, with 13 bases between. Germline CDR1 reads MNHEY; CDR2 reads SVGAGI. The CDR3 DNA follows: TGTGCCAGCAGGGTACTGGGCCTCAGCACAGATACGCAGTATTTT. As protein: CASRVLGLSTDTQYF.

CDR3 region: CASSLGLGGQETQYF. The CDR3 DNA reads TGTGCCAGCAGTCTAGGGTTAGGGGGCCAAGAGACCCAGTACTTC. The V gene is TRBV6-6, the J gene TRBJ2-5, with D tentatively TRBD1 (6 bases). Germline CDR1 reads MNHNY; CDR2 reads SVGAGI (reference sequence). V lost 5 bases and J 1 base, leaving 14 bases between the germline ends. The CDR3 consists of 15 residues.

The chain joins TRBV6-6 to TRBJ2-7, with D perhaps TRBD1 (6 bases). This CDR3 contains 15 residues. V was clipped by 7 bases and J by 3 bases, with 19 bases between them. The germline gives CDR1 MNHNY, CDR2 SVGAGI (reference sequence). The CDR3 bases are TGTGCCAGCACCACCGCAGGGGACCAATTCTACGAGCAGTACTTC. The encoded protein is CASTTAGDQFYEQYF.

V gene TRBV4-1 combines with J gene TRBJ1-6; D is undetermined. The CDR3 extends over 18 amino acids. The V end was cut by 1 base, the J end by 0 bases, with 13 bases between. CDR1 MGHRA and CDR2 YSYEKL come from the germline V gene. The CDR3 loop reads CASSQVSRLSSYNSPLHF. CDR3 DNA sequence: TGCGCCAGCAGCCAAGTTAGCAGGCTCAGCTCCTATAATTCACCCCTCCACTTT.

The chain carries TRBV7-2 and TRBJ1-1; D perhaps matches TRBD1 (5 bases). The CDR3 covers 15 residues. Trimming took 0 bases from V and 3 from J, leaving 11 bases between them. CDR1 SGHTA and CDR2 FQGNSA come from the germline V gene. The chain's CDR3 is CASSLARGDYTEAFF. CDR3 sequence (DNA): TGTGCCAGCAGCTTAGCGCGGGGGGACTACACTGAAGCTTTCTTT.

The chain uses TRBV11-3 and TRBJ2-5; 8 positions match TRBD2. The V segment lost 5 bases and the J segment 0 bases; nucleotides outside the gene matches: 5. Germline V gene sequence: CDR1 SGHNT, CDR2 YENEEA. The CDR3 has 15 amino acids. The CDR3 sequence: CASSLGGEYQETQYF. CDR3 nucleotide sequence: TGTGCCAGCAGCCTCGGGGGGGAGTACCAAGAGACCCAGTACTTC.

V usage is TRBV7-2 and J usage is TRBJ2-7; D uncertain. The germline V and J ends were trimmed by 5 bases and 7 bases, with 12 bases remaining between them. The CDR3 extends over 12 amino acids. Germline-derived CDR1 and CDR2 are SGHTA and FQGNSA. The chain's CDR3 is CASSLISEEQYF. As DNA, the CDR3 is TGTGCCAGCAGCCTTATCAGTGAAGAGCAGTACTTC.

The CDR3 bases are TGTGCCTGGAGGCCGGGACGTGACTCACCCCTCCACTTT. It is translated as CAWRPGRDSPLHF. The chain combines TRBV30 with TRBJ1-6; TRBD1 might be the D (5 bases). V dropped 3 bases and J dropped 10 bases, with 13 bases sitting between them. The CDR3 has 13 residues. CDR1 GTSNPN and CDR2 SVGIG come from the germline V gene (reference sequence).

This clone was seen a few times. Compared with germline, one end of the junction differs, possibly owing to a read error. The chain uses TRBV28 and TRBJ2-1; D remains unclear. This CDR3 contains 11 residues. Germline values: CDR1 MDHEN, CDR2 SYDVKM. This CDR3 is CATDSSNEQFF. In DNA, the CDR3 is TGTGCCACCGACTCCTCCAATGAGCAGTTCTTC.

This chain uses TRBV11-2 with TRBJ2-5; TRBD2 agrees at 8 bases. The ends lost 4 bases at V and 4 bases at J; junction bases unmatched: 8. This CDR3 has 15 residues. Looked up from germline, CDR1 is SGHAT and CDR2 is FQNNGV. The CDR3 protein is CASSWAGGIAETQYF. CDR3 coding DNA: TGTGCCAGCAGCTGGGCGGGAGGTATCGCAGAGACCCAGTACTTC.

The rearrangement joins TRBV4-3 to TRBJ2-7; perhaps TRBD2 as D (5 bases). The length of the CDR3 is 14 residues. The germline gives CDR1 LGHNA, CDR2 YSLEER. Deletions cut 1 base from V and 4 bases from J, with 11 bases between. CDR3 sequence (DNA): TGCGCCAGCAGCCAAGGATTCGGCGGGTACGAGCAGTACTTC. This codes for CASSQGFGGYEQYF.

V usage is TRBV18 and J usage is TRBJ1-1; D may be TRBD1 (6 bases). Trimming shortened V by 3 bases and J by 6 bases, and 14 bases separated the two germline ends. In germline, CDR1 is KGHSH, CDR2 LQKENI. The CDR3 contains 14 residues. CDR3 in DNA: TGTGCCAGCTCACCGTCCGTGGGGGGCTCTGAAGCTTTCTTT. Amino acids: CASSPSVGGSEAFF.

The gene calls are TRBV19 and TRBJ2-3; the D gene is possibly TRBD2 (5 bases). V dropped 3 bases and J dropped 4 bases, with 11 bases sitting between them. Germline values: CDR1 LNHDA, CDR2 SQIVND (reference sequence). The CDR3 loop spans 14 amino acids. The DNA of the CDR3 is TGTGCCAGTAGTATTGGCCGGGGATCAGATACGCAGTATTTT. It encodes CASSIGRGSDTQYF.

The gene calls are TRBV28 and TRBJ2-6; D is ambiguous. This CDR3 region has 13 residues. Germline V gene sequence: CDR1 MDHEN, CDR2 SYDVKM. The V and J ends lost 10 bases and 0 bases respectively, with 7 bases between them. This CDR3 reads CAIFSSGANVLTF. CDR3 sequence (DNA): TGTGCCATCTTTTCCTCTGGGGCCAACGTCCTGACTTTC.